Listed here are 23 T cell receptor beta chains from one sample, sequenced in a study of blood T cells in healthy people across ages. A second PCR of roughly 6 to 12 cycles used a sample-barcoded 5' primer and a J-beta primer mix. In TCRdb, the 5' RACE reads were re-called with MiXCR into one record per CDR3 protein. The sample contains 1.4 million to 1.5 million distinct CDR3 sequences, around two fifths of which appear only once. The sample taken for sequencing was blood. Receptors were obtained from a woman under 30 in good health.

In this sample, this clonotype turned up a few times. V usage is TRBV5-1 and J usage is TRBJ2-1; 9 bases match TRBD1. With 0 bases clipped from V and 9 bases from J, the junction kept 7 bases outside the gene matches. The CDR3 has 15 amino acids. Germline V gene data show CDR1 as SGHRS and CDR2 as YFSETQ. CDR3 loop: CASSLVGQGLLEQFF. CDR3 nucleotides: TGCGCCAGCAGCTTGGTGGGACAGGGCCTCCTTGAGCAGTTCTTC.

The genes are TRBV7-9 and TRBJ2-3; D perhaps matches TRBD2 (5 bases). Per the germline V gene, CDR1 is SEHNR and CDR2 is FQNEAQ (reference sequence). The CDR3 has 15 residues. V lost 6 bases to trimming and J lost 4 bases, with 17 bases between them. The CDR3 region is CASSTRKTIPDTQYF. The CDR3 nucleotides are TGTGCCAGCAGTACCCGTAAGACTATTCCAGATACGCAGTATTTT.

This clonotype was seen a handful of times. The chain has TRBV9 and TRBJ1-6; 8 bases fit TRBD1. CDR1 and CDR2 from the germline V gene are SGDLS and YYNGEE. The CDR3 contains 15 residues. V lost 3 bases and J lost 7; bases outside the gene matches: 6. DNA for the CDR3: TGTGCCAGCAGCGCGGTAGACAGGGGAAATTCACCCCTCCACTTT. Translating gives CASSAVDRGNSPLHF.

V and J are TRBV27 and TRBJ2-3; D assignment may be TRBD1 or TRBD2 (5 bases each). V lost 6 bases to trimming and J lost 1 base, with 14 bases between them. The CDR3 extends over 15 amino acids. Germline V CDR1 and CDR2: MNHEY, SMNVEV (reference sequence). The CDR3 here is CASRRGIKRTDTQYF. The DNA of the CDR3 is TGTGCCAGCAGGAGGGGCATAAAACGCACAGATACGCAGTATTTT.

This clonotype occurred a few times. The gene calls are TRBV4-1 and TRBJ2-7; 10 positions match TRBD1. The length of the CDR3 is 14 residues. Germline assignment: CDR1 MGHRA and CDR2 YSYEKL. Losses at the gene ends were 1 base for V and 7 bases for J; bases not matched to a gene: 4. CDR3 nucleotides: TGCGCCAGCAGCCAAGGACAGGGGGCAAGGGAGCAGTACTTC. This sequence encodes CASSQGQGAREQYF.

This chain joins TRBV20-1 and TRBJ2-3, with unresolved D. Germline lookup yields CDR1 DFQATT and CDR2 SNEGSKA (reference sequence). This CDR3 spans 11 amino acids. Trimming took 5 bases from V and 5 from J, leaving 8 bases between them. The CDR3 sequence: CSAYRRDTQYF. Written as DNA, the CDR3 is TGCAGTGCTTATCGACGAGATACGCAGTATTTT.

The chain combines TRBV19 with TRBJ2-1, with D possibly being TRBD2 (6 bases). There are 13 residues in the CDR3. V lost 5 bases and J 7 bases, leaving 12 bases between the germline ends. The germline gives CDR1 LNHDA, CDR2 SQIVND (reference sequence). The CDR3 coding sequence is TGTGCCAGTAGTTTCGGGACTGAGAATGAGCAGTTCTTC. This gives the protein CASSFGTENEQFF.

This chain connects TRBV30 to TRBJ2-5; tentative D call: TRBD2 (6 bases). The length of the CDR3 is 15 residues. Germline V gene lookup returns CDR1 GTSNPN and CDR2 SVGIG (reference sequence). V lost 0 bases and J lost 3, with 14 bases in between. Here the CDR3 DNA reads TGTGCCTGGAGTGTCGGGGGAGGAGGGAAAGAGACCCAGTACTTC. Encoded protein: CAWSVGGGGKETQYF. Supplemented by reference TRBV30 and TRBJ2-5, the full variable domain reads SQTIHQWPATLVQPVGSPLSLECTVEGTSNPNLYWYRQAAGRGLQLLFYSVGIGQISSEVPQNLSASRPQDRQFILSSKKLLLSDSGFYLCAWSVGGGGKETQYFGPGTRLLVL.

The chain uses TRBV25-1 and TRBJ2-3; D remains unclear. The CDR3 spans 13 residues. The V gene lost 1 base and the J gene lost 7 bases, with 9 bases spanning the gap. Germline V lookup: CDR1 MGHDK, CDR2 SYGVNS. CDR3 region: CASSEWGTHTQYF. The CDR3 coding sequence is TGTGCCAGCAGTGAATGGGGTACGCATACGCAGTATTTT.

The CDR3 spells CASSPPAVRGDEQYF. CDR3 nucleotides: TGTGCCAGCTCACCACCAGCTGTCAGGGGCGACGAGCAGTACTTC. The rearrangement uses TRBV18 and TRBJ2-5; tentatively, D is TRBD1 (6 bases). The J call may be in error: the DNA end matches TRBJ2-7 better. From germline, CDR1 is KGHSH and CDR2 LQKENI. The CDR3 covers 15 residues.

This clonotype has just a few counts. The chain is built from TRBV11-1 and TRBJ1-2; 8 bases agree with TRBD1. The CDR3 sequence is 17 residues long. Per germline, CDR1 SGHAT and CDR2 FQDESV (reference sequence). The V gene end was trimmed by 5 bases and the J gene end by 0 bases; junction bases not matched to a gene: 11. The CDR3 reads CASSPEDRASTNYGYTF. The CDR3 nucleotides read TGTGCCAGCAGCCCGGAGGACAGGGCCTCAACTAACTATGGCTACACCTTC.

The chain carries TRBV4-2 and TRBJ2-1, with D possibly being TRBD2 (6 bases). Germline-derived CDR1 and CDR2 are LGHNA and YNFKEQ. V was pared by 0 bases and J by 9 bases, with 27 bases between. This CDR3 is 19 amino acids long. DNA of the CDR3: TGTGCCAGCAGCCAAGAATCTTTACGAGGGTTGGGAGGCGAGGGTGAGCAGTTCTTC. This translates into CASSQESLRGLGGEGEQFF.

The genes are TRBV10-3 and TRBJ2-7; 8 positions match TRBD1. J was trimmed by 3 bases and V by 11 bases; bases with no gene match: 12. Germline assignment: CDR1 ENHRY and CDR2 SYGVKD. The CDR3 is made up of 14 amino acids. CDR3 sequence: CASRYGTGNYEQYF. The CDR3 region has the DNA TGTGCCTCTCGCTACGGGACAGGTAACTACGAGCAGTACTTC.

V usage is TRBV4-1 and J usage is TRBJ1-1; D is unclear. The CDR3 covers 17 residues. Germline CDR1 MGHRA, CDR2 YSYEKL. Trimming cost V 1 base and J 10 bases, with 25 bases left between them. The CDR3 spells CASSQGSGSGGDSGAFF. For the CDR3, the DNA is TGCGCCAGCAGCCAAGGGTCGGGCTCGGGAGGTGATTCTGGAGCTTTCTTT.

The chain recombines TRBV28 with TRBJ1-1; D gene unclear. Between the trimmed V and J ends, which lost 5 bases and 3 bases, there was a span of 13 bases. The CDR3 spans 14 residues. Germline CDR1 and CDR2: MDHEN and SYDVKM. The CDR3, as DNA: TGTGCCAGCAGTCCCTTGGGCGGGTACACTGAAGCTTTCTTT. Translated: CASSPLGGYTEAFF.

V is TRBV7-3 and J is TRBJ2-4; possibly TRBD1 or TRBD2 for D (5 bases each). The DNA matches TRBJ2-5 better at its end, which makes the J call doubtful. CDR1 is SGHTA, CDR2 FQGTGA, per germline. CDR3 length equals 13 residues. DNA of the CDR3: TGTGCCAGCAGCCCAGGGAGCATAGAGACCCAGTACTTC. This translates into CASSPGSIETQYF.

This clonotype was seen a handful of times. V is TRBV12-3 or TRBV12-4 and J is TRBJ2-4; 11 nucleotides line up with TRBD2. Trimming took 6 bases from V and 0 from J; bases not matched to a gene: 13. The CDR3 runs to 19 residues. The CDR3 region is CASRPGTSGPELAKNIQYF. CDR3 coding DNA: TGTGCCAGCAGACCCGGGACTAGCGGTCCCGAACTAGCCAAAAACATTCAGTACTTC.

This chain uses TRBV28 with TRBJ2-1; a possible D gene is TRBD1 (6 bases). The CDR3 extends over 12 amino acids. Trimming pared 6 bases from V and 7 bases from J, leaving 10 bases between. The germline gives CDR1 MDHEN, CDR2 SYDVKM. As DNA, the CDR3 is TGTGCCAGCAGGGCTACAGGGAATGAGCAGTTCTTC. Protein product: CASRATGNEQFF.

The chain carries TRBV5-6 and TRBJ2-7; D remains ambiguous. Germline values: CDR1 SGHDT, CDR2 YYEEEE. The CDR3 sequence is 13 residues long. V lost 2 bases and J lost 2, with 8 bases in between. The chain's CDR3 is CASSFFNAYEQYF. The CDR3 DNA reads TGTGCCAGCAGCTTCTTTAACGCCTACGAGCAGTACTTC.

The V gene is TRBV5-5, the J gene TRBJ2-7, with 7 nucleotides matching TRBD2. V lost 5 bases to trimming and J lost 7 bases; unmatched junction nucleotides: 15. The CDR3 contains 15 residues. Germline V gene lookup returns CDR1 SGHKS and CDR2 YYEKEE (reference sequence). As DNA, the CDR3 is TGTGCCAGCAGTTTCCAGGGAGGGTACTACAATGAGCAGTACTTC. This encodes CASSFQGGYYNEQYF.

This clonotype has only a few counts. V gene TRBV5-1 combines with J gene TRBJ2-3; D ambiguous. The germline V gene has CDR1 SGHRS and CDR2 YFSETQ. The V end lost 3 bases, the J end lost 8 bases, and 19 bases lay between the germline ends. CDR3 length: 15 amino acids. CDR3 sequence reads: CASSSSTSAEATQYF. CDR3 DNA: TGCGCCAGCAGCTCCTCTACCTCGGCCGAAGCTACGCAGTATTTT. Drawing the rest from reference TRBV5-1 and TRBJ2-3, the complete variable domain is KAGVTQTPRYLIKTRGQQVTLSCSPISGHRSVSWYQQTPGQGLQFLFEYFSETQRNKGNFPGRFSGRQFSNSRSEMNVSTLELGDSALYLCASSSSTSAEATQYFGPGTRLTVL.

This clonotype was detected a few times. The chain uses TRBV5-1 and TRBJ2-5; D not resolved. The CDR3 extends over 14 amino acids. The V gene lost 0 bases and the J gene lost 1 base, with 7 bases spanning the gap. Germline-derived CDR1 and CDR2 are SGHRS and YFSETQ. The chain's CDR3 is CASSLGEAQETQYF. In DNA form, the CDR3 reads TGCGCCAGCAGCTTGGGAGAGGCCCAAGAGACCCAGTACTTC.

This chain connects TRBV4-1 to TRBJ1-2; possibly TRBD1 for D (6 bases). The CDR3 extends over 16 amino acids. The V end was cut by 0 bases, the J end by 7 bases, with 18 bases between. Germline CDR1 reads MGHRA; CDR2 reads YSYEKL. This CDR3 is CASSQDRTVQRGGYTF. CDR3 DNA: TGCGCCAGCAGCCAAGATAGGACAGTTCAACGGGGTGGCTACACCTTC.